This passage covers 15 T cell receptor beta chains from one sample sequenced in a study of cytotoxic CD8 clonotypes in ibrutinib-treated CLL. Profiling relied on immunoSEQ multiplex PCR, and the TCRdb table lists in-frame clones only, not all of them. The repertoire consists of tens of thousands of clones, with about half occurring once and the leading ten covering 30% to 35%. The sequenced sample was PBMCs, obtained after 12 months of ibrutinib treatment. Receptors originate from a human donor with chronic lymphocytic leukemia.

CDR3 sequence: CASRPTVGSGANVLTF. The DNA of the CDR3 is TGTGCCAGCAGACCCACTGTCGGCTCTGGGGCCAACGTCCTGACTTTC. The chain combines TRBV7-2 with TRBJ2-6; no definite D call. This CDR3 spans 16 amino acids. Germline CDR1 reads SGHTA; CDR2 reads FQGNSA. The ends were cut back, 6 bases at V and 0 bases at J, with 12 bases in the middle.

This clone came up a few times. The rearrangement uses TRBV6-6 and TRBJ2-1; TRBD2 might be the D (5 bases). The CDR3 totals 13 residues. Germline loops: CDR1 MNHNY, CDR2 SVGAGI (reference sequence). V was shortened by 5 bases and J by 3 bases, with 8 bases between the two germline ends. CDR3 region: CASSNRDYNEQFF. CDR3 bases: TGTGCCAGCAGTAACCGGGACTACAATGAGCAGTTCTTC.

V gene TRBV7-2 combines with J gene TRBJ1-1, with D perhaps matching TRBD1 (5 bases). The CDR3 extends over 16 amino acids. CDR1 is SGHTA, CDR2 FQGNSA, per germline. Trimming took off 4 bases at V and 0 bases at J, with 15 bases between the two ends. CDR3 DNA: TGTGCCAGCAGCTCCCCCCCGGGACGGATGAACACTGAAGCTTTCTTT. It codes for CASSSPPGRMNTEAFF.

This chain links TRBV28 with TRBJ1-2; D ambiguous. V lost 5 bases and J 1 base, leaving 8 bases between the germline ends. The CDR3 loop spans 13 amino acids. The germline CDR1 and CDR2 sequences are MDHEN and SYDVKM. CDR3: CASSLGDNYGYTF. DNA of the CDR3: TGTGCCAGCAGTCTCGGAGATAACTATGGCTACACCTTC.

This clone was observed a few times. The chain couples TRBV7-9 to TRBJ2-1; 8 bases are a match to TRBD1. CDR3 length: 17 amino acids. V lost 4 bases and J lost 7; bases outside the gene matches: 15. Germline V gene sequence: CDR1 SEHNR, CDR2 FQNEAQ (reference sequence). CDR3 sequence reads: CASSSPQVGQGYNEQFF. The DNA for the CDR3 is TGTGCCAGCAGCTCCCCCCAGGTAGGACAGGGCTATAATGAGCAGTTCTTC.

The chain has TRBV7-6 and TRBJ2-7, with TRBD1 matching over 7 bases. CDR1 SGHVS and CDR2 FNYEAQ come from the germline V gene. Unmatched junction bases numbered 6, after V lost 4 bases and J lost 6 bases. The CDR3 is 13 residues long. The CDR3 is CASSWAGGVEQYF. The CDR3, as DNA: TGTGCCAGCAGCTGGGCAGGGGGAGTCGAGCAGTACTTC. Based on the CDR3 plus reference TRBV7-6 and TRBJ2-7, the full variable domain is GAGVSQSPRYKVTKRGQDVALRCDPISGHVSLYWYRQALGQGPEFLTYFNYEAQQDKSGLPNDRFSAERPEGSISTLTIQRTEQRDSAMYRCASSWAGGVEQYFGPGTRLTVT.

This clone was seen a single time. The CDR3 bases are TGTGCCAGCAGCGTAGCTATGGAAATCTCTGGGGCCAACGTCCTGACTTTC. Translation gives CASSVAMEISGANVLTF. The V call is TRBV9, the J call TRBJ2-6; D is unclear. V dropped 0 bases and J dropped 0 bases, with 10 bases sitting between them. Per the germline V gene, CDR1 is SGDLS and CDR2 is YYNGEE. The CDR3 length is 17 residues.

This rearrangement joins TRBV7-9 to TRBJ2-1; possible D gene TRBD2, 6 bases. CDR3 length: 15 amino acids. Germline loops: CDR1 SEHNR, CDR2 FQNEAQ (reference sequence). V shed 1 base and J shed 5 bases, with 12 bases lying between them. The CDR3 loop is CASSLGGAGNNEQFF. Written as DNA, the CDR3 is TGTGCCAGCAGCTTAGGGGGAGCGGGTAACAATGAGCAGTTCTTC.

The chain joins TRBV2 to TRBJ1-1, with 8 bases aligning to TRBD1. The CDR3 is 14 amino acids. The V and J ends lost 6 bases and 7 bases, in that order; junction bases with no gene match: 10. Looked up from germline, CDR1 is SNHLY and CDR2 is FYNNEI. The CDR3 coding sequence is TGTGCCAGCAGAGTAACAGGGGGTGTCGGTGAAGCTTTCTTT. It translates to CASRVTGGVGEAFF.

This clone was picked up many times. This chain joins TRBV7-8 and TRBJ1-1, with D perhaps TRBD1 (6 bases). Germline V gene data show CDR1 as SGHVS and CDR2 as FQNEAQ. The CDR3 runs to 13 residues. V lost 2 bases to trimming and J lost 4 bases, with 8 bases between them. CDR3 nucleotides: TGTGCCAGCAGCTTAACACAGGGCACTGAAGCTTTCTTT. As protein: CASSLTQGTEAFF.

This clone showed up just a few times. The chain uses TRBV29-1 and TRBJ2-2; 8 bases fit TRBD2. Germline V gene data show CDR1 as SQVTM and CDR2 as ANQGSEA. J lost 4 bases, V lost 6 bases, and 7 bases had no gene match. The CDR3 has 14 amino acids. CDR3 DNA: TGCAGCGTCCTACTAGCGGCCTTCACCGGGGAGCTGTTTTTT. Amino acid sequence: CSVLLAAFTGELFF.

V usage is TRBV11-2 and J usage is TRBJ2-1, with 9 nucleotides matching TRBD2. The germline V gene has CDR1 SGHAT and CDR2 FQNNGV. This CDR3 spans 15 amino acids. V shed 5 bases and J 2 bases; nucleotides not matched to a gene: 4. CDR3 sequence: CASSRGLAPYNEQFF. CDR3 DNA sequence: TGTGCCAGCAGCCGGGGACTAGCTCCCTACAATGAGCAGTTCTTC.

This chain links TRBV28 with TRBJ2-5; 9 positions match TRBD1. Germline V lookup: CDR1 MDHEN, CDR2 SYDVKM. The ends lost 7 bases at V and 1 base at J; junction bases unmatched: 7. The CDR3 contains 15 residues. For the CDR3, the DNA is TGTGCCAGCACCCAGGACAGGGGAGGCCAAGAGACCCAGTACTTC. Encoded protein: CASTQDRGGQETQYF.

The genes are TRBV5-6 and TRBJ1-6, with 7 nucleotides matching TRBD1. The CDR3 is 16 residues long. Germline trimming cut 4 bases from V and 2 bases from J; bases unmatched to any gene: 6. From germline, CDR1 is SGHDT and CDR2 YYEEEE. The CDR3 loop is CASSTGQVTYNSPLHF. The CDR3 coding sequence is TGTGCCAGCAGCACAGGACAGGTGACCTATAATTCACCCCTCCACTTT.

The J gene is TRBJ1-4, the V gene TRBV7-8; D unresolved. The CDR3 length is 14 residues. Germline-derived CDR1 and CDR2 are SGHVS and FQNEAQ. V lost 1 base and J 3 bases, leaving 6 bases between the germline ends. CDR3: CASSLGVANEKLFF. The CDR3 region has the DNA TGTGCCAGCAGCTTAGGGGTTGCTAATGAAAAACTGTTTTTT.